The clone carrying this TCR beta chain has a handful of counts. The antigen is not known. V was pared by 5 bases and J by 0 bases, with 10 bases of the junction left unmatched. Per the germline V gene, CDR1 is KGHDR and CDR2 is SFDVKD. The CDR3 has 18 amino acids. A TCRbeta library incorporating unique molecular identifiers was prepared. TCRdb re-derived calls from the PCR reads in MiXCR, one entry per CDR3 protein. The sample comprises under 400,000 distinct CDR3 sequences, 23% of which are singletons, and approximately 9.9% rests with the top ten. The sample is drawn from a study of T-cell reconstitution after alpha-beta-depleted transplantation in children. Whole-study results and caveats: For some patients, TCRbeta diversity was high at day 60 because of recipient T cells and thymic progenitors that survived. When one year had passed after transplant, most T-cell counts and diversity came from newly produced T cells. In patients about two months after transplant, alpha-beta T cells reportedly arose from several hundred expanded graft clones.

The receptor was derived from a male patient between 10 and 17 years old who had a stem cell transplant for acute lymphoblastic leukemia, so the T cells may come from the graft donor. Sequenced here: PBMCs, mostly from graft donor cells, sampled 180 days after TCRalphabeta/CD19-depleted stem cell transplant. The chain has TRBV24-1 and TRBJ2-1; 9 nucleotides align to TRBD2. The CDR3 coding sequence is TGTGCCACCAGTGGGAAACTGACTAGCGGTAGCTCCTACAATGAGCAGTTCTTC. Protein sequence: CATSGKLTSGSSYNEQFF.